The rows below give T cell receptor beta chains drawn from one sample of a study of beta chain features in type 1 diabetes. Assay used: immunoSEQ multiplex PCR; TCRdb lists only in-frame clones, some missing. The table includes 250,000 to 350,000 clones, roughly an eighth detected once. Material: naive CD4+ T cells from blood. The receptor set was obtained from a man in his thirties or forties with type 1 diabetes. CDR3s include the opening cysteine and the closing phenylalanine or tryptophan. D genes are given only for firm matches. Clone size, where shown, is once, few, many, or a class for clones that have expanded.

>few|NA|TRBJ2-5|17|TRBV7-9
CASSSQALTLVPETQYF
TGTGCCAGCAGCTCACAAGCCCTTACACTAGTCCCAGAGACCCAGTACTTC
>NA|NA|TRBJ2-1|16|TRBV7-9
CASSLAPLTRDNEQFF
TGTGCCAGCAGCTTAGCGCCCCTAACTAGGGACAATGAGCAGTTCTTC
>NA|NA|TRBJ2-5|18|TRBV4-1
CASSQKRWDPRGGETQYF
TGCGCCAGCAGCCAGAAACGGTGGGACCCCCGGGGAGGAGAGACCCAGTACTTC
>NA|NA|TRBJ1-2|13|TRBV30
CAWKNREIFGYTF
TGTGCCTGGAAAAACCGGGAGATTTTTGGCTACACCTTC
>NA|TRBD1|TRBJ1-1|15|TRBV5-1
CASREQGESNTEAFF
TGCGCCAGCAGAGAACAGGGGGAATCTAACACTGAAGCTTTCTTT
>NA|NA|TRBJ2-5|11|TRBV29-1
CSVAILEFQYF
TGCAGCGTTGCTATCCTAGAGTTCCAGTACTTC
>few|TRBD1|TRBJ2-3|15|TRBV5-6
CASSSGQGSPDTQYF
TGTGCCAGCAGCTCCGGACAGGGTAGTCCAGATACGCAGTATTTT
>few|NA|TRBJ2-1|13|TRBV2
CASSGDNRKEQFF
TGTGCCAGCAGTGGGGACAACCGAAAGGAGCAGTTCTTC
>few|TRBD2|TRBJ2-3|13|TRBV29-1
CSERTSVTDTQYF
TGCAGCGAAAGGACTAGCGTCACAGATACGCAGTATTTT
>NA|TRBD1|TRBJ2-1|13|TRBV11-2
CASSVGGIDEQFF
TGTGCCAGCAGTGTAGGGGGCATCGATGAGCAGTTCTTC
>few|TRBD1|TRBJ1-1|15|TRBV6-6
CASRFFKGGNTEAFF
TGTGCCAGCAGGTTCTTTAAAGGGGGCAACACTGAAGCTTTCTTT
>NA|TRBD1|TRBJ1-5|18|TRBV16
CASSQLIGDRDGDQPQHF
TGTGCCAGCAGCCAATTAATCGGGGACAGGGATGGCGATCAGCCCCAGCATTTT
>NA|NA|TRBJ2-7|14|TRBV2
CASSEALASHEQYF
TGTGCCAGCAGTGAAGCTCTAGCGTCCCACGAGCAGTACTTC
>few|NA|TRBJ1-1|14|TRBV2
CASSVESANTEAFF
TGTGCCAGCAGCGTCGAGTCCGCGAACACTGAAGCTTTCTTT
>NA|TRBD1|TRBJ2-7|17|TRBV7-8
CASSLPYRDRAHGEQYF
TGTGCCAGCAGCCTTCCCTACCGAGACAGGGCCCACGGGGAGCAGTACTTC
>few|NA|TRBJ2-5|15|TRBV2
CASSGSTANPGTQYF
TGTGCCAGCAGTGGCTCAACGGCTAACCCGGGGACCCAGTACTTC
>few|NA|TRBJ2-5|13|TRBV5-4
CASSRDRQETQYF
TGTGCCAGCAGCCGAGATAGACAAGAGACCCAGTACTTC
>NA|NA|TRBJ2-4|15|TRBV2
CASSESVAAKNIQYF
TGTGCCAGCAGTGAAAGCGTAGCGGCGAAAAACATTCAGTACTTC
>NA|TRBD1|TRBJ1-1|11|TRBV29-1
CSVTETGKAFF
TGCAGCGTTACGGAGACAGGGAAGGCTTTCTTT
>once|NA|TRBJ2-2|15|TRBV7-2
CASSLAGGTTGELFF
TGTGCCAGCAGCTTAGCAGGGGGTACTACCGGGGAGCTGTTTTTT
>NA|NA|TRBJ1-1|13|TRBV15
CATSLGVNTEAFF
TGTGCCACCAGCCTCGGGGTGAACACTGAAGCTTTCTTT
>NA|TRBD2|TRBJ2-6|20|TRBV4-3
CASSQLAGGRSSSGANVLTF
TGCGCCAGCAGCCAACTAGCGGGAGGGCGTTCATCCTCTGGGGCCAACGTCCTGACTTTC
>few|NA|TRBJ1-1|12|TRBV2
CASRDSLAEAFF
TGTGCCAGCAGGGACAGTCTCGCTGAAGCTTTCTTT
>few|TRBD1|TRBJ2-7|13|TRBV18
CASSQGQGYEQYF
TGTGCCAGCTCACAGGGACAGGGCTACGAGCAGTACTTC
>NA|NA|TRBJ2-5|12|TRBV7-9
CASSLTQETQYF
TGTGCCAGCAGCTTAACGCAGGAGACCCAGTACTTC
>few|TRBD2|TRBJ2-2|18|TRBV4-2
CASSQDVVWGGRTGELFF
TGTGCCAGCAGCCAAGACGTCGTCTGGGGCGGGAGGACCGGGGAGCTGTTTTTT
>few|NA|TRBJ1-1|16|TRBV25-1
CASSAGYGTLGTEAFF
TGTGCCAGCAGTGCGGGATACGGGACTCTAGGCACTGAAGCTTTCTTT
>NA|NA|TRBJ2-4|18|TRBV7-9
CASSLGGLGARQLNIQYF
TGTGCCAGCAGCTTAGGGGGGCTGGGGGCTCGACAGTTAAACATTCAGTACTTC
>NA|NA|TRBJ2-7|14|TRBV18
CASSPSAGTYEQYF
TGTGCCAGCTCCCCGAGCGCGGGGACCTACGAGCAGTACTTC
>few|TRBD2|TRBJ2-5|14|TRBV6-5
CASSGTSLAETQYF
TGTGCCAGCAGTGGGACTAGTTTGGCCGAGACCCAGTACTTC
>NA|TRBD2|TRBJ2-3|16|TRBV30
CAWSRTSGTITDTQYF
TGTGCCTGGAGCCGGACTAGCGGTACGATCACAGATACGCAGTATTTT
>NA|TRBD1|TRBJ1-5|16|TRBV28
CASSFWDSYSNQPQHF
TGTGCCAGCAGTTTTTGGGACAGTTATAGCAATCAGCCCCAGCATTTT
>NA|NA|TRBJ2-7|14|TRBV6-5
CASSYRAGTYEQYF
TGTGCCAGCAGTTACCGGGCGGGAACCTACGAGCAGTACTTC
>few|NA|TRBJ1-1|13|TRBV6-1
CASSNRENTEAFF
TGTGCCAGCAGTAACAGGGAGAACACTGAAGCTTTCTTT
>NA|NA|TRBJ2-7|15|TRBV7-8
CASSWTRITSYEQYF
TGTGCCAGCAGCTGGACTCGCATAACTTCCTACGAGCAGTACTTC
>NA|TRBD1|TRBJ1-2|15|TRBV5-1
CASSPETGSGYGYTF
TGCGCCAGCAGCCCCGAGACAGGGTCGGGCTATGGCTACACCTTC
>NA|NA|TRBJ2-3|13|TRBV13
CASSLVGTDTQYF
TGTGCCAGCAGCTTAGTCGGCACAGATACGCAGTATTTT
>few|TRBD1|TRBJ2-1|13|TRBV29-1
CSVTGATYNEQFF
TGCAGCGTGACAGGGGCCACCTACAATGAGCAGTTCTTC
>NA|NA|TRBJ2-1|13|TRBV7-3
CASSLSHDNEQFF
TGTGCCAGCAGCTTATCCCATGACAATGAGCAGTTCTTC
>NA|TRBD1|TRBJ2-7|15|TRBV10-3
CAISAGQGGPYEQYF
TGTGCCATCAGTGCGGGACAGGGGGGGCCCTACGAGCAGTACTTC
>few|NA|TRBJ2-2|16|TRBV19
CASSTDRHGRIGELFF
TGTGCCAGTAGTACGGACAGACATGGAAGAATCGGGGAGCTGTTTTTT
>NA|NA|TRBJ1-5|14|TRBV28
CASSSPKRRRPQHF
TGTGCCAGCAGTTCGCCTAAGCGGCGGAGGCCCCAGCATTTT
>NA|TRBD1|TRBJ1-2|15|TRBV4-3
CASSHLWDRQYGYTF
TGCGCCAGCAGCCATCTCTGGGACAGGCAGTATGGCTACACCTTC
>few|TRBD1|TRBJ1-5|14|TRBV18
CASSPGQGGQPQHF
TGTGCCAGCTCACCCGGACAGGGTGGGCAGCCCCAGCATTTT
>few|NA|TRBJ2-1|12|TRBV2
CASSPWADKQFF
TGTGCCAGCAGTCCTTGGGCGGACAAGCAGTTCTTC
>NA|NA|TRBJ2-4|16|TRBV28
CASSLSSPPRGRVQYF
TGTGCCAGCAGTTTAAGTTCCCCTCCTCGGGGTCGGGTTCAGTACTTC
>few|NA|TRBJ2-7|13|TRBV30
CAWRATGPYEQYF
TGTGCCTGGAGAGCGACAGGTCCCTACGAGCAGTACTTC
>NA|NA|TRBJ2-7|14|TRBV2
CASSEALRRYEQYF
TGTGCCAGCAGTGAAGCGCTTCGGAGGTACGAGCAGTACTTC
>few|NA|TRBJ1-2|11|TRBV20-1
CSAPTRYGYTF
TGCAGTGCCCCTACTCGATATGGCTACACCTTC
>few|TRBD2|TRBJ2-5|16|TRBV7-2
CASSQRTSGREETQYF
TGTGCCAGCAGCCAAAGGACTAGCGGGAGAGAAGAGACCCAGTACTTC